These 9 T cell receptor beta chains were sequenced from one sample in a study of blood T cell repertoires in COVID-19. Clones were read by immunoSEQ multiplex PCR, and TCRdb kept only the in-frame ones, dropping some. The repertoire holds some 73,000 clones, more than 70% seen once, with approximately 2.5% in the top ten. Sample: peripheral blood. Receptors were obtained from a man aged 70-80 years with COVID-19, enrolled during active disease.

The chain employs TRBV9 and TRBJ1-1; TRBD1 might be the D (6 bases). V was cut by 0 bases and J by 6 bases, with 15 bases left in between. The CDR3 sequence is 15 residues long. Germline V lookup: CDR1 SGDLS, CDR2 YYNGEE. This chain's CDR3 is CASSVGVAGGPEAFF. For the CDR3, the DNA is TGTGCCAGCAGCGTAGGGGTGGCGGGGGGCCCTGAAGCTTTCTTT.

DNA for the CDR3: TGTGCCAGTAGTATAGACGGCACAGATACGCAGTATTTT. Its protein is CASSIDGTDTQYF. The V gene is TRBV19, the J gene TRBJ2-3; D is ambiguous. This CDR3 comprises 13 residues. V lost 0 bases, J lost 1 base, and 2 bases lay in between. Germline lookup yields CDR1 LNHDA and CDR2 SQIVND (reference sequence).

The chain links TRBV13 to TRBJ1-1; perhaps TRBD1 as D (6 bases). The V and J ends lost 1 base and 0 bases respectively, with 12 bases between them. The germline V gene has CDR1 PRHDT and CDR2 FYEKMQ (reference sequence). This CDR3 contains 16 residues. This chain's CDR3 is CASSLAGTTMNTEAFF. CDR3 bases: TGTGCCAGCAGCTTAGCCGGGACAACGATGAACACTGAAGCTTTCTTT.

The chain joins TRBV5-1 to TRBJ1-1; D might be TRBD1 (6 bases). From germline, CDR1 is SGHRS and CDR2 YFSETQ. The germline V and J ends were trimmed by 3 bases and 4 bases, with 13 bases remaining between them. This CDR3 has 14 residues. CDR3 protein: CASSSDSHSTEAFF. The CDR3 DNA follows: TGCGCCAGCAGCTCGGACAGTCATTCCACTGAAGCTTTCTTT.

The chain has TRBV7-8 and TRBJ1-2, with D uncertain. Germline V lookup: CDR1 SGHVS, CDR2 FQNEAQ. Trimming cost V 4 bases and J 4 bases, with 7 bases left between them. This CDR3 contains 12 residues. The CDR3: CASSSLSYGYTF. The CDR3 DNA reads TGTGCCAGCAGCTCTTTGAGCTATGGCTACACCTTC. Looking up the rest from reference TRBV7-8 and TRBJ1-2 gives the full variable domain: GAGVSQSPRYKVAKRGQDVALRCDPISGHVSLFWYQQALGQGPEFLTYFQNEAQLDKSGLPSDRFFAERPEGSVSTLKIQRTQQEDSAVYLCASSSLSYGYTFGSGTRLTVV.

V is TRBV7-2 and J is TRBJ2-2, with D tentatively TRBD1 (5 bases). V was pared by 4 bases and J by 1 base, with 13 bases between. CDR1 and CDR2 from the germline V gene are SGHTA and FQGNSA. The CDR3 is 16 amino acids. CDR3 sequence (DNA): TGTGCCAGCAGCTCCCCCTTCGACAGGAACACCGGGGAGCTGTTTTTT. Its protein product is CASSSPFDRNTGELFF.

This chain joins TRBV3-1 (or the pseudogene TRBV3-2) and TRBJ1-1, with D tentatively TRBD1 (6 bases). The ends were cut back, 1 base at V and 5 bases at J, with 14 bases in the middle. CDR1 is LGHDT and CDR2 is YNNKEL in the germline V gene (reference sequence). This CDR3 is 15 amino acids long. CDR3: CASSQGRVRGTEAFF. The CDR3 DNA is TGTGCCAGCAGCCAAGGTCGGGTTAGGGGGACTGAAGCTTTCTTT.

This chain uses TRBV27 with TRBJ2-2; tentative D call: TRBD2 (5 bases). In germline, CDR1 is MNHEY, CDR2 SMNVEV (reference sequence). The CDR3 totals 14 residues. With 6 bases removed from V and 2 bases from J, the gap between germline ends came to 10 bases. The CDR3 loop reads CASRPLANTGELFF. Written as DNA, the CDR3 is TGTGCCAGCAGGCCTCTAGCCAACACCGGGGAGCTGTTTTTT.

This chain links TRBV18 with TRBJ1-5; D gene unclear. V lost 6 bases, J lost 3 bases, and 9 bases lay in between. The CDR3 is 13 amino acids. Germline lookup yields CDR1 KGHSH and CDR2 LQKENI. The CDR3 DNA follows: TGTGCCAGCTCGTCCGAGGTCAATCAGCCCCAGCATTTT. It yields the protein CASSSEVNQPQHF.